A single sample gave rise to the 24 T cell receptor beta chains below, sequenced in a study of cytomegalovirus exposure and HLA in healthy donors. The repertoire was sequenced with immunoSEQ multiplex PCR; TCRdb's copy has only in-frame clones and lacks some. This sample yields about 82,000 clones, of which 85% to 95% are seen a single time; approximately 0.69% belongs to the top ten. Specimen: PBMCs. The receptors were sampled from a man aged 18 to 30 in good health and CMV-seronegative.

The chain combines TRBV6-1 with TRBJ1-1, with TRBD1 identical over 7 bases. The V and J ends lost 4 bases and 5 bases, in that order; junction bases with no gene match: 7. The CDR3 is made up of 14 amino acids. CDR1 and CDR2 from the germline V gene are MNHNS and SASEGT. The CDR3 protein is CASSGGQLGTEAFF. The CDR3, as DNA: TGTGCCAGCAGTGGGGGACAGCTGGGGACTGAAGCTTTCTTT.

The chain combines TRBV21-1 with TRBJ2-5; the table's TRBD2 call for D was not verified on the DNA. TRBV21-1 is classified as a pseudogene. The CDR3 is made up of 22 amino acids. CDR3 amino acids: CASNPDRNRAAGSPQDQETQYF. DNA of the CDR3: TGTGCCAGCAATCCCGACCGAAACCGGGCAGCGGGTAGCCCACAGGACCAAGAGACCCAGTACTTC.

This chain connects TRBV7-9 to TRBJ1-3, with a tentative D call TRBD1 (5 bases). V lost 6 bases to trimming and J lost 0 bases, with 12 bases between them. From germline, CDR1 is SEHNR and CDR2 FQNEAQ (reference sequence). The CDR3 runs to 15 residues. CDR3 region: CASRLQDLSGNTIYF. The CDR3 DNA reads as TGTGCCAGCAGACTACAGGACCTCTCTGGAAACACCATATATTTT.

The chain is built from TRBV15 and TRBJ2-3, with D maybe TRBD2 (6 bases). Per the germline V gene, CDR1 is LNHNV and CDR2 is YYDKDF (reference sequence). The ends were cut back, 0 bases at V and 11 bases at J, with 12 bases in the middle. The CDR3 consists of 13 residues. CDR3 nucleotide sequence: TGTGCCACCAGCAGAGAAGCGATAGCGGTGCAGTATTTT. Translation gives CATSREAIAVQYF.

Only one count was recorded for this clone. V gene TRBV23-1 combines with J gene TRBJ1-2; D uncertain. TRBV23-1 is reported as an ORF; its role is uncertain. Between the trimmed V and J ends, which lost 4 bases and 3 bases, there was a span of 18 bases. The CDR3 loop spans 16 amino acids. DNA of the CDR3: TGCGCCAGCAGTCGGGCGGCCACTAAGAGGGACTATGGCTACACCTTC. As protein: CASSRAATKRDYGYTF.

The rearrangement links TRBV19 to TRBJ1-2; unclear D gene. The V gene lost 3 bases and the J gene lost 4 bases, with 12 bases spanning the gap. The germline CDR1 and CDR2 sequences are LNHDA and SQIVND (reference sequence). The CDR3 runs to 14 residues. In nucleotides, the CDR3 is TGTGCCAGTAGTATGGGCAGACGAACCTATGGCTACACCTTC. It codes for CASSMGRRTYGYTF.

The gene calls are TRBV19 and TRBJ2-3, with 11 bases that match TRBD1. In germline, CDR1 is LNHDA, CDR2 SQIVND (reference sequence). Unmatched junction bases numbered 7, after V lost 5 bases and J lost 3 bases. The CDR3 spans 16 residues. Here the CDR3 DNA reads TGTGCCAGTAGTGCGGCCGGGACAGGGGGTACAGATACGCAGTATTTT. This gives the protein CASSAAGTGGTDTQYF.

The genes are TRBV6-6 and TRBJ2-3, with a weak D call TRBD2 (6 bases). The CDR3 spans 16 residues. V lost 7 bases to trimming and J lost 1 base, with 18 bases between them. From germline, CDR1 is MNHNY and CDR2 SVGAGI (reference sequence). In DNA, the CDR3 is TGTGCCAGCACCCCTGCCGGCGGGGCACGCACAGATACGCAGTATTTT. Protein sequence: CASTPAGGARTDTQYF.

This chain connects TRBV29-1 to TRBJ2-1, with TRBD1 matching over 9 bases. V lost 6 bases to trimming and J lost 8 bases; unmatched junction nucleotides: 5. The CDR3 extends over 12 amino acids. Germline lookup yields CDR1 SQVTM and CDR2 ANQGSEA. The CDR3 coding sequence is TGCAGCGTCGACAGGGGGTGGGATGAGCAGTTCTTC. This sequence encodes CSVDRGWDEQFF.

The chain has TRBV2 and TRBJ2-1; possibly TRBD1 for D (6 bases). Germline CDR1 and CDR2: SNHLY and FYNNEI. V was clipped by 5 bases and J by 4 bases, with 12 bases between them. This CDR3 has 14 residues. CDR3 bases: TGTGCCAGCAGTCGGACAGCAGATTACAATGAGCAGTTCTTC. This translates into CASSRTADYNEQFF.

The rearrangement uses TRBV11-2 and TRBJ2-1, with TRBD2 identical over 9 bases. The germline gives CDR1 SGHAT, CDR2 FQNNGV. Trimming at V came to 5 bases and at J to 15 bases, leaving 5 bases not matched to a gene. The CDR3 contains 11 residues. The CDR3 DNA follows: TGTGCCAGCAGCCACGGGACTAGCTGGTTCTTC. Translated: CASSHGTSWFF.

This rearrangement joins TRBV6-1 to TRBJ1-5, with 9 bases that match TRBD1. The V and J ends lost 8 bases and 5 bases, in that order; junction bases with no gene match: 4. Germline loops: CDR1 MNHNS, CDR2 SASEGT. The CDR3 sequence is 13 residues long. Here the CDR3 reads CASLDRGDQPQHF. The CDR3 nucleotides read TGTGCCAGCTTGGACAGGGGAGATCAGCCCCAGCATTTT.

This sequence joins TRBV6-6 and TRBJ1-2; no clear D. The germline V gene encodes CDR1 MNHNY and CDR2 SVGAGI (reference sequence). V lost 1 base to trimming and J lost 6 bases, with 6 bases between them. The CDR3 covers 12 residues. The CDR3 sequence is CASSYLGDGYTF. CDR3 coding DNA: TGTGCCAGCAGTTACTTAGGAGATGGCTACACCTTC.

This clone showed up just once. The rearrangement uses TRBV2 and TRBJ2-5, with D possibly TRBD2 on 7 matching bases. Trimming left V 8 bases short and J 2 bases short, with 21 bases between. Germline CDR1 and CDR2: SNHLY and FYNNEI. This CDR3 spans 16 amino acids. This CDR3 is CASSVRGASVQETQYF. In DNA form, the CDR3 reads TGTGCCAGCTCAGTTCGGGGGGCGAGCGTACAAGAGACCCAGTACTTC.

V is TRBV7-9 and J is TRBJ2-4, with 9 bases aligning to TRBD1. The CDR3 is made up of 13 amino acids. In germline, CDR1 is SEHNR, CDR2 FQNEAQ (reference sequence). V shed 9 bases and J 6 bases; nucleotides not matched to a gene: 6. The CDR3 sequence is CASPTGGTNIQYF. The CDR3 DNA sequence: TGTGCCAGTCCAACAGGGGGCACAAACATTCAGTACTTC.

The chain employs TRBV25-1 and TRBJ2-7; TRBD1 or TRBD2 may be the D gene (6 bases each). Between the trimmed V and J ends, which lost 10 bases and 6 bases, there was a span of 13 bases. Germline V gene data show CDR1 as MGHDK and CDR2 as SYGVNS. This CDR3 comprises 11 residues. The CDR3 DNA reads as TGTGCCACCAGGGGAGGTATCGAGCAGTACTTC. Translation: CATRGGIEQYF.

The chain uses TRBV7-3 and TRBJ1-5; no reliable D call. CDR1 is SGHTA, CDR2 FQGTGA, per germline. V was shortened by 4 bases and J by 2 bases, with 9 bases between the two germline ends. This CDR3 contains 14 residues. The CDR3 sequence: CASSCPVGNQPQHF. The CDR3 DNA follows: TGTGCCAGCAGCTGCCCAGTTGGCAATCAGCCCCAGCATTTT.

The chain has TRBV7-8 and TRBJ2-7; TRBD2 agrees at 13 bases. V shed 2 bases, J shed 4 bases, and the junction held 5 bases outside the gene matches. This CDR3 has 16 amino acids. The germline gives CDR1 SGHVS, CDR2 FQNEAQ. This CDR3 reads CASSLYRLAGGYEQYF. The CDR3 DNA is TGTGCCAGCAGCTTATACCGACTAGCGGGGGGTTACGAGCAGTACTTC.

The CDR3 reads CAISPRTENTEAFF. Here the CDR3 DNA reads TGTGCCATCAGCCCCCGGACAGAGAACACTGAAGCTTTCTTT. This rearrangement joins TRBV10-3 to TRBJ1-1, with D possibly matching TRBD1 (6 bases). The V end lost 6 bases, the J end lost 1 base, and 12 bases lay between the germline ends. The V gene's germline CDR1 is ENHRY and CDR2 SYGVKD. The CDR3 is made up of 14 amino acids.

This chain links TRBV4-1 with TRBJ2-2; D uncertain. The germline CDR1 and CDR2 sequences are MGHRA and YSYEKL. The CDR3 is 12 amino acids. Trimming stripped 1 base from V and 7 bases from J, with 4 bases between. This CDR3 is CASSQVVGELFF. The CDR3 DNA follows: TGCGCCAGCAGCCAAGTAGTCGGGGAGCTGTTTTTT.

This chain joins TRBV5-1 and TRBJ2-1, with 11 bases matching TRBD2. Germline CDR1 SGHRS, CDR2 YFSETQ. Trimming removed 0 bases from V and 4 bases from J; junction bases left unmatched: 0. CDR3 length: 15 residues. Written as DNA, the CDR3 is TGCGCCAGCAGCTTGGTAGCGGGGGGGTACAATGAGCAGTTCTTC. It translates to CASSLVAGGYNEQFF.

The J gene is TRBJ1-4, the V gene TRBV29-1; 9 bases are shared with TRBD1. V dropped 6 bases and J dropped 5; count of bases not matched to a gene: 13. CDR1 is SQVTM and CDR2 is ANQGSEA in the germline V gene. The CDR3 totals 16 residues. The CDR3 sequence: CSVDDLGTGHNEKLFF. DNA of the CDR3: TGCAGCGTCGATGACCTCGGGACAGGGCACAATGAAAAACTGTTTTTT.

The CDR3 loop reads CASTLGNTIYF. The CDR3 nucleotides read TGTGCCAGCACTCTAGGAAACACCATATATTTT. The chain carries TRBV6-5 and TRBJ1-3; D is ambiguous. The CDR3 loop spans 11 amino acids. Trimming stripped 7 bases from V and 4 bases from J, with 5 bases between. Germline assignment: CDR1 MNHEY and CDR2 SVGAGI.

The chain uses TRBV10-3 and TRBJ2-1; TRBD1 matches 7 bases. Germline trimming cut 9 bases from V and 2 bases from J; bases unmatched to any gene: 4. This CDR3 contains 13 residues. Germline V gives CDR1 ENHRY, CDR2 SYGVKD. Written as DNA, the CDR3 is TGTGCCATATCCGGACAGGCCTACAATGAGCAGTTCTTC. Its translation is CAISGQAYNEQFF.